The clone carrying this T cell receptor beta chain was detected only a few times. Its antigen is not known. Amplification used 60 Vbeta primers and 13 Jbeta primers. Some clones are missing from TCRdb's copy, which holds only in-frame ones; the method was immunoSEQ multiplex PCR. Among about 140,000 clones, around three quarters were seen once, and the ten largest hold 3.1%. The data were obtained in a study of cytomegalovirus exposure and HLA in healthy donors. Study observations and caveats: V- and J-gene trimming in TCR beta was tied to a missense DCLRE1C variant by an analysis performed later. An ancestry cluster, one associated with Asian ancestry, reportedly showed fewer N-insertions than the approximately 650-donor mean in a later analysis. Later analysis found that TCR beta chains associated with HLA were more clonally expanded than other, equally common chains. When presence/absence was analysed, sequencing depth was taken to be roughly uniform across donors.

The junction had 3 bases not matched to a gene; V was cut back by 5 bases and J by 0 bases. The CDR3 spans 15 residues. CDR1 is SGHTA and CDR2 is FQGTGA in the germline V gene. The receptor's source is a male donor in good health and CMV-seronegative. Sequenced sample: PBMCs. J is TRBJ2-1 and V is TRBV7-3; 8 bases match TRBD1. The CDR3 region has the DNA TGTGCCAGCAGCCTGGGACAGGTCTCCTACAATGAGCAGTTCTTC. Translating gives CASSLGQVSYNEQFF.